Given below is one TCR beta chain in context. This sample is part of a study of blood T cell repertoires in COVID-19. Only in-frame clones appear in the TCRdb table, and some are missing; sequencing was by immunoSEQ multiplex PCR. The table has about 200,000 clones, roughly 80% seen once; the top ten hold approximately 0.9%. CDR1 is SGHRS, CDR2 YFSETQ, per germline. The CDR3 is 15 amino acids. J was trimmed by 5 bases and V by 3 bases; bases with no gene match: 8. The sequenced sample consisted of peripheral blood. This clonotype originated in a man between 60 and 75 years old with COVID-19, enrolled during active disease. This rearrangement joins TRBV5-1 to TRBJ1-1, with 9 positions matching TRBD1. The CDR3 spells CASSSRGTGLTEAFF. CDR3 nucleotide sequence: TGCGCCAGCAGCTCTAGGGGGACAGGGCTGACTGAAGCTTTCTTT.